This entry describes one T cell receptor beta chain. Its antigen remains unknown. TCRdb recomputed calls from the 5' RACE reads with MiXCR, one row per CDR3 protein. The sample consists of 450,000 or so distinct CDR3 sequences, 11% to 15% of them appearing once. This sample is drawn from a study of identical twins. Trimming removed 5 bases at V and 2 bases at J, with 13 bases between. CDR1 and CDR2 from the germline V gene are MNHEY and SMNVEV (reference sequence). This CDR3 spans 14 amino acids. Study-level results: The study found excess low generation probability among twin-shared out-of-frame alpha sequences.

These data are also associated with another study on yellow fever vaccine responses in identical twins.

Sequencing input: CD4+ T cells sorted from blood. This chain uses TRBV27 with TRBJ2-7; weak D call: TRBD1 (6 bases). This TCR came from a woman between 18 and 29 years old in good health. CDR3 residues: CASSKQGPTYEQYF. CDR3 in DNA: TGTGCCAGCAGTAAACAGGGTCCGACCTACGAGCAGTACTTC.